Listed here are 22 T cell receptor beta chains from one sample, sequenced in a study of identical twins. One entry per CDR3 protein, called by TCRdb with MiXCR from the 5' RACE reads. This table holds 500,000 or so distinct CDR3 sequences, roughly 13% found once. The same data also went into a second study, on yellow fever vaccine responses in identical twins.

Sequencing used CD4+ T cells sorted from blood. The receptors come from a woman between 18 and 30 years old in good health.

This CDR3 reads CASSPWTAPDEQYF. The CDR3 DNA reads TGCGCCAGCAGCCCGTGGACAGCACCAGACGAGCAGTACTTC. The V gene is TRBV5-1, the J gene TRBJ2-7, with D possibly being TRBD1 (6 bases). Trimming removed 4 bases at V and 5 bases at J, with 16 bases between. The CDR3 consists of 14 residues. Germline V gene sequence: CDR1 SGHRS, CDR2 YFSETQ.

A single count supports this clonotype. The genes are TRBV10-3 and TRBJ2-3, with 7 bases matching TRBD1. This CDR3 spans 16 amino acids. Germline V lookup: CDR1 ENHRY, CDR2 SYGVKD. The V and J ends lost 2 bases and 4 bases, in that order; junction bases with no gene match: 9. This CDR3 is CAISEGTDRMADTQYF. CDR3 bases: TGTGCCATCAGTGAGGGGACAGATCGCATGGCAGATACGCAGTATTTT.

A few counts support this clonotype. The rearrangement uses TRBV11-1 and TRBJ2-3; TRBD2 matches at 11 bases. This CDR3 region has 19 residues. Trimming removed 4 bases from V and 0 bases from J; junction bases left unmatched: 12. The germline CDR1 and CDR2 sequences are SGHAT and FQDESV (reference sequence). CDR3 sequence reads: CASSSARGIAGGSTDTQYF. CDR3 nucleotide sequence: TGTGCCAGCAGCTCCGCTCGGGGGATAGCGGGAGGGAGCACAGATACGCAGTATTTT.

This clonotype occurred many times. As DNA, the CDR3 is TGCGCCAGCAGCTTAGGACAGAGCACTGAAGCTTTCTTT. It codes for CASSLGQSTEAFF. The chain has TRBV5-1 and TRBJ1-1, with D perhaps matching TRBD1 (6 bases). This CDR3 comprises 13 residues. V lost 2 bases and J 4 bases, leaving 9 bases between the germline ends. CDR1 SGHRS and CDR2 YFSETQ come from the germline V gene.

The genes are TRBV6-2 or TRBV6-3 and TRBJ2-1; 10 nucleotides align to TRBD2. Losses at the gene ends were 5 bases for V and 7 bases for J; bases not matched to a gene: 8. Germline V gene lookup returns CDR1 MNHEY and CDR2 SVGEGT. The CDR3 loop spans 15 amino acids. CDR3 nucleotide sequence: TGTGCCAGCAGTCCCAAGCGGGAGGGCCGGAATGAGCAGTTCTTC. Amino acid sequence: CASSPKREGRNEQFF.

Ten or more counts support this clonotype. V gene TRBV4-3 combines with J gene TRBJ2-7; the D call may be TRBD1 or TRBD2 (5 bases each). The CDR3 is 14 residues long. Germline V gene sequence: CDR1 LGHNA, CDR2 YSLEER. Trimming took 1 base from V and 3 from J, leaving 10 bases between them. CDR3 sequence (DNA): TGCGCCAGCAGCCAAGGGCCGGGGCTCTACGAGCAGTACTTC. Protein product: CASSQGPGLYEQYF.

This clonotype has only a few counts. This rearrangement joins TRBV2 to TRBJ1-5; D remains unclear. V was cut by 2 bases and J by 3 bases, with 8 bases left in between. In germline, CDR1 is SNHLY, CDR2 FYNNEI. This CDR3 is built from 14 residues. The CDR3 spells CASSERFFNQPQHF. In nucleotides, the CDR3 is TGTGCCAGCAGTGAAAGGTTCTTCAATCAGCCCCAGCATTTT.

The chain combines TRBV6-1 with TRBJ1-6, with a tentative D call TRBD1 (5 bases). Germline V gives CDR1 MNHNS, CDR2 SASEGT. Trimming shortened V by 6 bases and J by 6 bases, and 15 bases separated the two germline ends. This CDR3 contains 15 residues. CDR3 in amino acids: CASRKPGRTNSPLHF. The CDR3 region has the DNA TGTGCCAGCAGGAAACCGGGACGGACTAATTCACCCCTCCACTTT.

This rearrangement joins TRBV7-8 to TRBJ2-7; 11 nucleotides match TRBD2. Germline loops: CDR1 SGHVS, CDR2 FQNEAQ. The CDR3 totals 15 residues. V was pared by 5 bases and J by 7 bases, with 10 bases of the junction left unmatched. DNA of the CDR3: TGTGCCAGCAGCCGGGAACTAGCGGGAGTTGGGGAGCAGTACTTC. Encoded protein: CASSRELAGVGEQYF.

The chain recombines TRBV7-8 with TRBJ2-3; 8 bases agree with TRBD1. From germline, CDR1 is SGHVS and CDR2 FQNEAQ. Trimming cost V 4 bases and J 5 bases; bases outside gene matches: 8. The CDR3 runs 15 residues. The CDR3 loop reads CASSSQGAVLDTQYF. The DNA of the CDR3 is TGTGCCAGCAGCTCCCAGGGGGCGGTGTTAGATACGCAGTATTTT.

The chain couples TRBV10-3 to TRBJ2-3; 12 nucleotides line up with TRBD2. Germline V gives CDR1 ENHRY, CDR2 SYGVKD. The CDR3 has 15 residues. Losses at the gene ends were 6 bases for V and 4 bases for J; bases not matched to a gene: 5. The CDR3 DNA follows: TGTGCCATCAGACGGACTAGCGGGGATGCAGATACGCAGTATTTT. It yields the protein CAIRRTSGDADTQYF.

This clonotype has only a few counts. The CDR3 DNA is TGCGCCAGCAGTTTTAATAGCGGGAACAATGAGCAGTTCTTC. It codes for CASSFNSGNNEQFF. The rearrangement uses TRBV5-1 and TRBJ2-1, with TRBD2 matching 8 bases. V was clipped by 5 bases and J by 5 bases; unmatched bases: 6. Germline CDR1 is SGHRS and CDR2 is YFSETQ. The CDR3 has 14 amino acids.

This CDR3 reads CASSQTWGEQFF. The CDR3 DNA is TGTGCCAGCAGCCAGACCTGGGGTGAGCAGTTCTTC. This sequence joins TRBV3-1 and TRBJ2-1; D is unresolved. The V gene lost 3 bases and the J gene lost 9 bases, with 9 bases spanning the gap. The germline gives CDR1 LGHDT, CDR2 YNNKEL (reference sequence). The CDR3 length is 12 residues.

This clonotype was found a few times. The chain links TRBV7-9 to TRBJ2-3, with D uncertain. Trimming pared 2 bases from V and 4 bases from J, leaving 7 bases between. Germline V gives CDR1 SEHNR, CDR2 FQNEAQ (reference sequence). This CDR3 is built from 13 residues. The CDR3 region has the DNA TGTGCCAGCAGCTTAACGACTGCAGATACGCAGTATTTT. Amino acid sequence: CASSLTTADTQYF.

V is TRBV5-1 and J is TRBJ2-1; 10 bases map to TRBD2. The CDR3 has 16 amino acids. Germline CDR1 is SGHRS and CDR2 is YFSETQ. Trimming took 0 bases from V and 8 from J; bases not matched to a gene: 8. The DNA for the CDR3 is TGCGCCAGCAGCTTGGGAGCGGGGGGGCCTGTCGATGAGCAGTTCTTC. Translated: CASSLGAGGPVDEQFF.

This chain joins TRBV5-1 and TRBJ2-3, with D unresolved. Germline assignment: CDR1 SGHRS and CDR2 YFSETQ. V lost 2 bases and J lost 0, with 7 bases in between. The CDR3 length is 14 residues. The DNA for the CDR3 is TGCGCCAGCAGCTTACTAACTAGCACAGATACGCAGTATTTT. This gives the protein CASSLLTSTDTQYF.

The rearrangement uses TRBV10-3 and TRBJ2-3, with D perhaps TRBD2 (6 bases). V shed 4 bases and J shed 5 bases, with 13 bases lying between them. CDR3 length: 14 amino acids. Germline CDR1 is ENHRY and CDR2 is SYGVKD. This CDR3 is CAISVSGAGDTQYF. The CDR3 coding sequence is TGTGCCATCAGTGTTTCGGGAGCCGGAGATACGCAGTATTTT.

This clonotype was seen more than once but under ten times. At one of its ends the junction is not consistent with the germline gene, which may arise from a read error. The chain combines TRBV7-7 with TRBJ2-2; D gene ambiguous. The CDR3 runs to 12 residues. The V gene's germline CDR1 is SSHAT and CDR2 FNYEAQ (reference sequence). Here the CDR3 reads CASKVNTGELFF. The CDR3 DNA follows: TGTGCTAGCAAGGTGAACACCGGGGAGCTGTTTTTT.

The table lists this clonotype with a few counts. This chain links TRBV23-1 with TRBJ1-5; D call uncertain. TRBV23-1 is reported as an ORF; its role is uncertain. The CDR3 is made up of 15 amino acids. V lost 0 bases to trimming and J lost 3 bases, with 9 bases between them. The CDR3 sequence: CASSQSGAPNQPQHF. The CDR3 nucleotides read TGCGCCAGCAGTCAATCTGGTGCACCCAATCAGCCCCAGCATTTT.

V and J are TRBV7-2 and TRBJ2-5, with D possibly matching TRBD2 (6 bases). Germline CDR1 is SGHTA and CDR2 is FQGNSA. The CDR3 sequence is 15 residues long. V was clipped by 1 base and J by 4 bases, with 13 bases between them. CDR3 sequence reads: CASSLVPNGGETQYF. The DNA for the CDR3 is TGTGCCAGCAGCTTAGTTCCAAACGGGGGAGAGACCCAGTACTTC.

This clonotype came up a few times. The gene calls are TRBV6-4 and TRBJ2-1; 15 positions agree with TRBD2. After removal of 6 bases from V and 11 bases from J, the junction contained 2 bases not matched to a gene. Germline CDR1 MRHNA, CDR2 SNTAGT. This CDR3 comprises 13 residues. CDR3 sequence (DNA): TGTGCCAGCAGCGGACTAGCGGGAGGGCAGCAGTTCTTC. It is translated as CASSGLAGGQQFF.

This clonotype turned up a few times. The chain recombines TRBV27 with TRBJ2-1; TRBD2 agrees at 11 bases. Germline V gene sequence: CDR1 MNHEY, CDR2 SMNVEV (reference sequence). With V trimmed by 2 bases and J by 4 bases, 10 bases remained unmatched. The CDR3 runs 18 residues. The CDR3 DNA reads TGTGCCAGCAGTTTAAAGCCCCCAACTAGCGGGGGTTACAATGAGCAGTTCTTC. This gives the protein CASSLKPPTSGGYNEQFF.